What follows are 18 T cell receptor beta chains derived from one specimen sequenced in a study of glioma-infiltrating T cells after dendritic cell vaccination. The time point denotes: after dendritic cell vaccination, including at tumor progression/relapse. This table comes from immunoSEQ multiplex PCR, and its TCRdb copy is limited to in-frame clones, with some not included. The top ten hold 8.5% of the sample, which has approximately 85,000 clones, about 85% seen once. The specimen comprised blood, sampled after dendritic cell vaccination. The receptors stem from a human donor with glioblastoma.

The chain couples TRBV5-5 to TRBJ1-2, with 10 bases matching TRBD1. The germline CDR1 and CDR2 sequences are SGHKS and YYEKEE (reference sequence). The CDR3 has 18 amino acids. V was pared by 1 base and J by 5 bases, with 14 bases of the junction left unmatched. The CDR3 here is CASSLSIGDRGRYYGYTF. CDR3 bases: TGTGCCAGCAGCTTGAGTATCGGTGACAGGGGGCGTTATTATGGCTACACCTTC.

The rearrangement links TRBV27 to TRBJ2-1; 7 bases fit TRBD1. The J segment lost 6 bases and the V segment lost 5 bases, leaving 1 base of the junction unmatched. The CDR3 totals 12 residues. From germline, CDR1 is MNHEY and CDR2 SMNVEV (reference sequence). CDR3 protein: CASSRTGNEQFF. In nucleotides, the CDR3 is TGTGCCAGCAGTAGGACAGGCAATGAGCAGTTCTTC.

This rearrangement joins TRBV18 to TRBJ1-2; no clear D gene. V lost 5 bases, J lost 8 bases, and 21 bases lay in between. This CDR3 spans 15 amino acids. CDR1 is KGHSH, CDR2 LQKENI, per germline. For the CDR3, the DNA is TGTGCCAGCTCAGATACCCGAGGTATTCTGGAGGGCTACACCTTC. Translated: CASSDTRGILEGYTF.

The DNA for the CDR3 is TGTGCCAGCAGCGCCCCCGCTAGTGAGACCCAGTACTTC. It translates to CASSAPASETQYF. The rearrangement links TRBV11-2 to TRBJ2-5, with D unclear. Between the trimmed V and J ends, which lost 5 bases and 5 bases, there was a span of 12 bases. Germline loops: CDR1 SGHAT, CDR2 FQNNGV. The CDR3 length is 13 residues.

DNA for the CDR3: TGTGCCAGTAGTATAGCGGAGAATAGTGCCAATCAGCCCCAGCATTTT. Its protein is CASSIAENSANQPQHF. This chain links TRBV19 with TRBJ1-5; D remains unclear. V shed 1 base and J shed 3 bases, with 13 bases lying between them. The CDR3 has 16 amino acids. CDR1 is LNHDA, CDR2 SQIVND, per germline (reference sequence).

This chain connects TRBV12-5 to TRBJ2-1; TRBD2 agrees at 9 bases. Germline values: CDR1 LGHNT, CDR2 FRNRAP. The CDR3 runs to 15 residues. The junction had 4 bases not matched to a gene; V was cut back by 3 bases and J by 4 bases. The CDR3 DNA is TGTGCTAGTGGTTTTCAGCTAGCGGGATACAATGAGCAGTTCTTC. Its protein is CASGFQLAGYNEQFF.

This chain's CDR3 is CASSLGWTGKETQYF. The CDR3 nucleotides read TGTGCCAGCAGCTTAGGTTGGACAGGGAAAGAGACCCAGTACTTC. The J gene is TRBJ2-5, the V gene TRBV7-9; 8 nucleotides agree with TRBD1. Looked up from germline, CDR1 is SEHNR and CDR2 is FQNEAQ (reference sequence). The CDR3 is 15 amino acids. With V trimmed by 1 base and J by 3 bases, 4 bases remained unmatched.

J is TRBJ2-7 and V is TRBV2, with D hard to call. Trimming removed 2 bases at V and 0 bases at J, with 5 bases between. The CDR3 covers 13 residues. The V gene's germline CDR1 is SNHLY and CDR2 FYNNEI. CDR3 nucleotide sequence: TGTGCCAGCAGTGAAACATCCTCCTACGAGCAGTACTTC. Translating gives CASSETSSYEQYF.

The chain couples TRBV27 to TRBJ2-3; no definite D call. The CDR3 extends over 16 amino acids. Germline lookup yields CDR1 MNHEY and CDR2 SMNVEV (reference sequence). The V and J ends lost 1 base and 2 bases respectively, with 13 bases between them. The CDR3 loop is CASSLYSSSLTDTQYF. CDR3 nucleotide sequence: TGTGCCAGCAGTTTATATTCGTCGAGCCTCACAGATACGCAGTATTTT.

The chain couples TRBV5-8 to TRBJ1-5; D is possibly TRBD1 (5 bases). The V end was cut by 1 base, the J end by 0 bases, with 8 bases between. CDR1 and CDR2 from the germline V gene are SGHTS and YDEGEE. The CDR3 runs 15 residues. The CDR3 DNA reads as TGTGCCAGCAGCTTGACAGGATATAGCAATCAGCCCCAGCATTTT. Amino acid sequence: CASSLTGYSNQPQHF. Together with reference TRBV5-8 and TRBJ1-5, the CDR3 gives the full variable domain: EAGVTQSPTHLIKTRGQQATLRCSPISGHTSVYWYQQALGLGLQFLLWYDEGEERNRGNFPPRFSGRQFPNYSSELNVNALELEDSALYLCASSLTGYSNQPQHFGDGTRLSIL.

The V gene is TRBV7-7, the J gene TRBJ2-5; 8 nucleotides agree with TRBD2. Trimming took 5 bases from V and 4 from J; bases not matched to a gene: 6. Germline loops: CDR1 SSHAT, CDR2 FNYEAQ (reference sequence). The CDR3 loop spans 14 amino acids. The chain's CDR3 is CASSIRTSSETQYF. CDR3 nucleotide sequence: TGTGCCAGCAGCATTAGGACTAGCTCAGAGACCCAGTACTTC. Using reference TRBV7-7 and TRBJ2-5 for the parts outside the CDR3, the full variable domain is GAGVSQSPRYKVTKRGQDVTLRCDPISSHATLYWYQQALGQGPEFLTYFNYEAQPDKSGLPSDRFSAERPEGSISTLTIQRTEQRDSAMYRCASSIRTSSETQYFGPGTRLLVL.

The DNA for the CDR3 is TGTGCCAGCAGTCCACCGGGGACAGGGTCGGAGACCCAGTACTTC. This sequence encodes CASSPPGTGSETQYF. The rearrangement uses TRBV6-5 and TRBJ2-5, with TRBD1 matching over 9 bases. J was trimmed by 5 bases and V by 5 bases; bases with no gene match: 9. Germline CDR1 is MNHEY and CDR2 is SVGAGI. CDR3 length equals 15 residues.

The chain recombines TRBV27 with TRBJ1-1, with a tentative D call TRBD1 (6 bases). The germline V and J ends were trimmed by 8 bases and 2 bases, with 15 bases remaining between them. The CDR3 is 14 amino acids. CDR1 and CDR2 from the germline V gene are MNHEY and SMNVEV (reference sequence). This CDR3 reads CASLPTGRNTEAFF. The CDR3 DNA sequence: TGTGCCAGCCTGCCGACAGGAAGAAACACTGAAGCTTTCTTT.

The chain joins TRBV9 to TRBJ1-5, with D uncertain. Trimming stripped 0 bases from V and 0 bases from J, with 4 bases between. This CDR3 spans 14 amino acids. The germline CDR1 and CDR2 sequences are SGDLS and YYNGEE. Here the CDR3 reads CASSVDSSNQPQHF. CDR3 DNA sequence: TGTGCCAGCAGCGTAGACAGTAGCAATCAGCCCCAGCATTTT.

V gene TRBV4-2 combines with J gene TRBJ2-1; 8 bases map to TRBD2. Per germline, CDR1 LGHNA and CDR2 YNFKEQ. CDR3 length: 18 residues. After removal of 1 base from V and 2 bases from J, the junction contained 10 bases not matched to a gene. The CDR3 region is CASSQGTSTRGTYNEQFF. Written as DNA, the CDR3 is TGTGCCAGCAGCCAAGGGACTAGCACCCGAGGCACCTACAATGAGCAGTTCTTC.

The V call is TRBV10-1, the J call TRBJ2-2, with TRBD2 matching 11 bases. Germline loops: CDR1 WNHNN, CDR2 SYGVQD (reference sequence). CDR3 size: 14 residues. The junction had 1 base not matched to a gene; V was cut back by 3 bases and J by 7 bases. This chain's CDR3 is CASSDSGRDGELFF. The CDR3 nucleotides read TGCGCCAGCAGTGATAGCGGGAGGGACGGGGAGCTGTTTTTT.

V gene TRBV13 combines with J gene TRBJ2-2; no firm D call. The CDR3 has 14 amino acids. V lost 2 bases and J lost 1, with 5 bases in between. CDR1 and CDR2 from the germline V gene are PRHDT and FYEKMQ (reference sequence). The CDR3 sequence: CASSLSGNTGELFF. CDR3 nucleotides: TGTGCCAGCAGCTTATCCGGGAACACCGGGGAGCTGTTTTTT. The complete variable domain, with remaining parts taken from reference TRBV13 and TRBJ2-2, reads AAGVIQSPRHLIKEKRETATLKCYPIPRHDTVYWYQQGPGQDPQFLISFYEKMQSDKGSIPDRFSAQQFSDYHSELNMSSLELGDSALYFCASSLSGNTGELFFGEGSRLTVL.

This clone was detected only a few times. The chain has TRBV15 and TRBJ2-2, with D possibly being TRBD1 (5 bases). The length of the CDR3 is 15 residues. The V end lost 0 bases, the J end lost 7 bases, and 12 bases lay between the germline ends. The germline gives CDR1 LNHNV, CDR2 YYDKDF (reference sequence). The CDR3 bases are TGTGCCACCAGCAGAGACTTCAAGACAGACGGGGAGCTGTTTTTT. As protein: CATSRDFKTDGELFF.